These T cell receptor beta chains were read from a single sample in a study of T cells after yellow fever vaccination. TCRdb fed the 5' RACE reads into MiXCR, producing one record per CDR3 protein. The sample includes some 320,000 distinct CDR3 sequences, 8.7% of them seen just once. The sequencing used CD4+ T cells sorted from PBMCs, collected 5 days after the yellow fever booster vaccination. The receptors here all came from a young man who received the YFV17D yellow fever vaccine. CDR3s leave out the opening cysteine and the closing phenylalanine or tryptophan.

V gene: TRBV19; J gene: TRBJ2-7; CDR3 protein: ASSESGDEQY
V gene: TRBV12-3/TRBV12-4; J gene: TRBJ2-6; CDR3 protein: ASSFRRRLNLNSGANVLT
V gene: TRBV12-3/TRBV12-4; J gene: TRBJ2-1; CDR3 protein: ASSSQSGSYNEQF
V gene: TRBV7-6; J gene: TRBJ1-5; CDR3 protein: ASSPKTGVSSQPQH
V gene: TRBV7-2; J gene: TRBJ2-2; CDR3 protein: ASSFSGAANTGELF
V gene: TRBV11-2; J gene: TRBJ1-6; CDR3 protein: ASRRPGQGINSPLH
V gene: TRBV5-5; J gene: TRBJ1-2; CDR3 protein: ASSLVNQGSDYGYT
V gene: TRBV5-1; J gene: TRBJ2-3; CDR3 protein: ASSAPGADTQY
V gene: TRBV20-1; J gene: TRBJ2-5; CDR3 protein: SARILLARDQETQY
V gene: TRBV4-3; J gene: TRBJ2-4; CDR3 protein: ASSQDSSGSKNIQY
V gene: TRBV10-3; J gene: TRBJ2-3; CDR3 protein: AISKRADTQY
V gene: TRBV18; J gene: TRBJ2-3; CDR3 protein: ASSPSVGSTSTDTQY
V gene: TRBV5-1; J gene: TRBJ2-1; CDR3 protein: ASNTRGPGNEQF
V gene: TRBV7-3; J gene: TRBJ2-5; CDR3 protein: ASSPSGYQETQY
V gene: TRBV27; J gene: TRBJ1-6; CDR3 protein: ASLPSWGGNSPLH
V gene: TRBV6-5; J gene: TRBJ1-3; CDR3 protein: ASTGDVTGNTIY
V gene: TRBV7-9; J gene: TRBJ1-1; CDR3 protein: ASSPGDRNTEAF
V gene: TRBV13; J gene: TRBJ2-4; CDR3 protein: ASSLATGVLNIQY
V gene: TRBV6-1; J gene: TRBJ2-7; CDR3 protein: ASNRDRGRYEQY
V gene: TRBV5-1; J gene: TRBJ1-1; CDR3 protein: ASSLQGEDTEAF
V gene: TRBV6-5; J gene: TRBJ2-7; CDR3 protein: ASSYSTVPGIKQY
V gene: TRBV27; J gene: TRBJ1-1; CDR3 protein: ASMEQTNTEAF
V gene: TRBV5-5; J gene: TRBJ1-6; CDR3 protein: ASSLEGSGNSPLH
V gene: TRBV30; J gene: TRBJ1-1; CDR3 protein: ACRLARGFNTEAF
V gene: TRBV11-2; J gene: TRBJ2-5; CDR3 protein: ASSVQNMETQY
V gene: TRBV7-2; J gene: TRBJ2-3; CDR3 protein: ASSIQGKPDTQY
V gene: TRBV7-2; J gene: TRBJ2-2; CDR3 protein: ASSPALSLNTGELF
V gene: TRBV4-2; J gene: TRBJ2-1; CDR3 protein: ASSLTPGDYNEQF
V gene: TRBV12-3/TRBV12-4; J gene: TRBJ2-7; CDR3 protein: ASSYRGPLYEQY
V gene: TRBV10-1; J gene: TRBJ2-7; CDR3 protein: ASRVVDRRSYEQY
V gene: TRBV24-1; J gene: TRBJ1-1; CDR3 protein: ATSARRGTEAF
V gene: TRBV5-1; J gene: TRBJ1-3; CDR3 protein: ASSLRPAGQVDSGNTIY
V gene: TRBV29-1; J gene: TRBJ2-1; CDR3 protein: SVAGTSGLNEQF
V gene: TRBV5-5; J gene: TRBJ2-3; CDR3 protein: ASSLLGQGADTQY
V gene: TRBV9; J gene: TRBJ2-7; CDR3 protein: ASSVQGTGFYEQY
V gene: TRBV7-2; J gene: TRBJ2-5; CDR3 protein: ASSRDSTWVAQY
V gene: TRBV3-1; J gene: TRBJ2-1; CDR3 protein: ASSLRLAAHEQF